This T cell receptor beta chain derives from a study of cytomegalovirus exposure and HLA in healthy donors. Only in-frame clones appear in the TCRdb table, and some are missing; sequencing was by immunoSEQ multiplex PCR. Among 100,000 to 150,000 clones listed, 95% to 97% were seen once. Germline V CDR1 and CDR2: SGHVS, FNYEAQ. V was shortened by 4 bases and J by 8 bases, with 17 bases between the two germline ends. The CDR3 extends over 14 amino acids. The study, taken as a whole, reports: As confirmed in vitro, a few CMV-associated chains were specific for CMV antigens. There were some public TCRs occurring in many donors, but most TCR sequences were rare. Researchers counted roughly 150 TCR beta chains as cytomegalovirus-associated.

Separation from the roughly 600-subject first cohort characterized the approximately 120-subject validation cohort, to which the donors belonged. Worth noting for this clone: Its antigen is undetermined.

The chain couples TRBV7-6 to TRBJ1-1; tentatively, D is TRBD1 (6 bases). This clonotype was sampled from a man between 18 and 29 years old in good health and CMV-seronegative. Source material: PBMCs. CDR3: CASSWGTGSREAFF. The CDR3 coding sequence is TGTGCCAGCAGCTGGGGAACAGGGAGTCGGGAAGCTTTCTTT.